The 10 T cell receptor beta chains in this list originate from one sample, sequenced in a study of blood T cells in healthy people across ages. With a J-beta primer mix and a sample-barcoded 5' primer, a second PCR ran 7 to 11 cycles. TCRdb ran MiXCR on the 5' RACE reads and lists one entry per CDR3 protein. Among hundreds of thousands of distinct CDR3 sequences listed, roughly 40% were seen once. Sequencing input: blood. The origin of the receptors is a man between 18 and 35 years old in good health.

This clonotype came up a few times. The chain recombines TRBV6-2 or TRBV6-3 with TRBJ2-1, with D possibly being TRBD2 (5 bases). Germline assignment: CDR1 MNHEY and CDR2 SVGEGT. Trimming took 7 bases from V and 9 from J, leaving 19 bases between them. The CDR3 contains 14 residues. CDR3 region: CASMTEFPAGEQFF. The CDR3 region has the DNA TGTGCCAGCATGACGGAGTTCCCTGCGGGTGAGCAGTTCTTC.

This clonotype appeared many times. CDR3 sequence (DNA): TGTGCCAGCAGCCCAGCGGCGGGGATCACAGATACGCAGTATTTT. Amino acid sequence: CASSPAAGITDTQYF. This chain uses TRBV12-3 or TRBV12-4 with TRBJ2-3, with D maybe TRBD2 (6 bases). Trimming stripped 6 bases from V and 2 bases from J, with 15 bases between. CDR3 length: 15 amino acids.

This clonotype was seen at least ten times. The chain couples TRBV20-1 to TRBJ1-2, with a weak D call TRBD1 (5 bases). The CDR3 has 13 amino acids. CDR1 is DFQATT and CDR2 is SNEGSKA in the germline V gene (reference sequence). The ends were cut back, 6 bases at V and 6 bases at J, with 17 bases in the middle. This chain's CDR3 is CSAAAGSPHGYTF. The CDR3 DNA follows: TGCAGTGCCGCGGCAGGGAGTCCCCATGGCTACACCTTC.

This clonotype was recorded at least ten times. V and J are TRBV7-9 and TRBJ2-1; 9 bases line up with TRBD2. This CDR3 has 14 amino acids. Germline V lookup: CDR1 SEHNR, CDR2 FQNEAQ (reference sequence). With V trimmed by 2 bases and J by 8 bases, 4 bases remained unmatched. In DNA form, the CDR3 reads TGTGCCAGCAGCTTACTAGCGGGGAACCATGAGCAGTTCTTC. Its protein is CASSLLAGNHEQFF.

For this clonotype: This clone may be a read error of a much larger clone one base away. This rearrangement joins TRBV12-3 or TRBV12-4 to TRBJ2-1; 7 bases align to TRBD1. The CDR3 is 15 amino acids. The V and J ends lost 5 bases and 4 bases, in that order; junction bases with no gene match: 8. The DNA of the CDR3 is TGTGCCAGCAGTCAGGGGGACAAGAGTTACAATGAGCAGTTCTTC. Protein: CASSQGDKSYNEQFF.

Comment on this clonotype: An end of the junction differs from the germline gene, which may be a read error. This chain links TRBV12-3 or TRBV12-4 with TRBJ2-7, with 8 bases identical to TRBD2. The CDR3 consists of 14 residues. CDR3 DNA sequence: TGTGCCAGCAGTGTAGCGGGAAACTCCTACGAGCAGTACTTC. Protein: CASSVAGNSYEQYF.

This clonotype showed up just a few times. The rearrangement uses TRBV12-3 or TRBV12-4 and TRBJ1-2; unclear D gene. The CDR3 is 14 residues long. Trimming removed 3 bases from V and 4 bases from J, with 12 bases in between. The CDR3, as DNA: TGTGCCAGCAGTTTGGGCGCCCTTAGCTATGGCTACACCTTC. Amino acid sequence: CASSLGALSYGYTF.

This chain uses TRBV5-5 with TRBJ2-7; 7 bases align to TRBD1. Per the germline V gene, CDR1 is SGHKS and CDR2 is YYEKEE (reference sequence). The CDR3 is 15 residues long. The V gene end was trimmed by 4 bases and the J gene end by 3 bases; junction bases not matched to a gene: 10. The CDR3 nucleotides are TGTGCCAGCAGCCCCTCGGGGACAGCCTACTACGAGCAGTACTTC. This gives the protein CASSPSGTAYYEQYF.

The chain is built from TRBV12-3 or TRBV12-4 and TRBJ1-2; 7 nucleotides line up with TRBD1. CDR3 length: 15 residues. Trimming took 3 bases from V and 3 from J; bases not matched to a gene: 7. In DNA form, the CDR3 reads TGTGCCAGCAGTTTTAATCCAGGGGGGGACTATGGCTACACCTTC. This codes for CASSFNPGGDYGYTF.

This clonotype has more than one count but fewer than ten. This chain joins TRBV20-1 and TRBJ1-2; 7 nucleotides match TRBD1. The CDR3 has 15 residues. Germline CDR1 reads DFQATT; CDR2 reads SNEGSKA (reference sequence). The junction had 11 bases not matched to a gene; V was cut back by 6 bases and J by 1 base. The CDR3 loop reads CSALPDRESNYGYTF. The CDR3 DNA reads as TGCAGTGCCCTGCCCGACAGGGAAAGTAACTATGGCTACACCTTC.